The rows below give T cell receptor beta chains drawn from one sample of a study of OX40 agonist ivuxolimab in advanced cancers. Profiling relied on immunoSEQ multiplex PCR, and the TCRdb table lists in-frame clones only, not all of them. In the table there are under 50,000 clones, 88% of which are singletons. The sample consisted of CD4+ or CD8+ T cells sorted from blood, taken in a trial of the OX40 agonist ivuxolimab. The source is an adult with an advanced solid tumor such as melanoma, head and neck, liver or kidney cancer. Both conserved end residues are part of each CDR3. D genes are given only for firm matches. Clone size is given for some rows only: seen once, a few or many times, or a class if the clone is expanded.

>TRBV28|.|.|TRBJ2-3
CASSLERGADTQYF
TGTGCCAGCAGTCTCGAGCGAGGGGCAGATACGCAGTATTTT
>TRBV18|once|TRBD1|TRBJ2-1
CASSPGQGAYNEQFF
TGTGCCAGCTCACCGGGTCAGGGGGCCTACAATGAGCAGTTCTTC
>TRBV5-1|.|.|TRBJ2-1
CASSYYSDGEQFF
TGCGCCAGCAGCTACTATTCGGACGGTGAGCAGTTCTTC
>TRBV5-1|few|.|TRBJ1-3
CASSLTGNENTIYF
TGCGCCAGCAGCTTGACAGGGAACGAAAACACCATATATTTT
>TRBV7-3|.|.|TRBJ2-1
CASSSPDRFLHEQFF
TGTGCCAGCAGCTCCCCCGACAGGTTCCTACATGAGCAGTTCTTC
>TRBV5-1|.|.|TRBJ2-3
CASSLVVSASTDTQYF
TGCGCCAGCAGCTTGGTAGTTAGTGCTAGCACAGATACGCAGTATTTT
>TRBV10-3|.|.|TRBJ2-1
CATHRDINNEQFF
TGTGCCACCCACCGGGACATCAACAATGAGCAGTTCTTC
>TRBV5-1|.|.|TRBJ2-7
CASSLEMGPVYEQYF
TGCGCCAGCAGCTTGGAAATGGGACCGGTCTACGAGCAGTACTTC
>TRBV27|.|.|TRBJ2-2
CASSFGLSTTANTGELFF
TGTGCCAGCAGTTTTGGGCTATCTACTACCGCGAACACCGGGGAGCTGTTTTTT
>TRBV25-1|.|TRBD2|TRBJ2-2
CASRGLGGRDRGTGELFF
TGTGCCAGCAGGGGACTAGGAGGGAGGGACCGGGGCACCGGGGAGCTGTTTTTT
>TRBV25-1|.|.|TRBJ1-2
CASSDGRYGYTF
TGTGCCAGCAGTGATGGACGGTATGGCTACACCTTC
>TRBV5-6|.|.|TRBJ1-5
CASSREGPHGNQPQHF
TGTGCCAGCAGCCGTGAGGGGCCCCACGGGAATCAGCCCCAGCATTTT
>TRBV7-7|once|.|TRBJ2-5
CASSLALSIQETQYF
TGTGCCAGCAGCTTAGCGTTGTCGATCCAAGAGACCCAGTACTTC
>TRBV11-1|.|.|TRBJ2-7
CASSKRHSYEQYF
TGTGCCAGCAGCAAAAGACACAGCTACGAGCAGTACTTC
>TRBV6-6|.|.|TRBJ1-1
CASTPSRVVNTEAFF
TGTGCCAGCACCCCCTCCCGGGTGGTTAACACTGAAGCTTTCTTT
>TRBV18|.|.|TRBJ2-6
CASSEGSGANVLTF
TGTGCCAGCTCCGAGGGTTCCGGGGCCAACGTCCTGACTTTC
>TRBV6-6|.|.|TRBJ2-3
CASSYRGQITDTQYF
TGTGCCAGCAGTTACCGGGGACAAATCACAGATACGCAGTATTTT
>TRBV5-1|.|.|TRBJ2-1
CASSLANPTYNEQFF
TGCGCCAGCAGCTTGGCCAATCCTACTTACAATGAGCAGTTCTTC
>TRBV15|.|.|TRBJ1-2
CATSRGQTNYGYTF
TGTGCCACCAGCAGAGGGCAGACTAACTATGGCTACACCTTC
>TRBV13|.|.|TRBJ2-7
CASTRGTVNSYEQYF
TGTGCCAGCACCCGAGGTACGGTGAACTCCTACGAGCAGTACTTC
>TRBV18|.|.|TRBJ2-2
CASSRGQTGELFF
TGTGCCAGCTCACGAGGACAAACCGGGGAGCTGTTTTTT
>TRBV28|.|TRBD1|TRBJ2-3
CASRQLGQREADTQYF
TGTGCCAGCAGACAACTGGGACAGCGAGAGGCAGATACGCAGTATTTT
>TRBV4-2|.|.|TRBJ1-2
CASSQEAQSNYGYTF
TGTGCCAGCAGCCAAGAGGCACAGTCTAACTATGGCTACACCTTC
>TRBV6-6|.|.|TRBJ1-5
CASSPNGQRHQPQHF
TGTGCCAGCAGTCCCAATGGACAGCGACATCAGCCCCAGCATTTT
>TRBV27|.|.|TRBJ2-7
CASSLYHSSYEQYF
TGTGCCAGCAGTTTATACCACAGTTCCTACGAGCAGTACTTC
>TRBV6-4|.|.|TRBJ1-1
CASRASGASYNTEAFF
TGTGCCAGCAGAGCATCGGGGGCCTCTTATAACACTGAAGCTTTCTTT
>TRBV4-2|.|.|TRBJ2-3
CASSQDSGGTDTQYF
TGTGCCAGCAGCCAAGACTCGGGGGGCACAGATACGCAGTATTTT
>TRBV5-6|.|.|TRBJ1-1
CASSHGGEAFF
TGTGCCAGCAGTCACGGAGGTGAAGCTTTCTTT
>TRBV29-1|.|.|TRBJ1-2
CSVGGSDGYTF
TGCAGCGTTGGAGGGTCCGATGGCTACACCTTC
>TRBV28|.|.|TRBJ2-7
CASSMVSYEQYF
TGTGCCAGCAGTATGGTATCCTACGAGCAGTACTTC
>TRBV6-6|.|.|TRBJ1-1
CASSAYRGTEAFF
TGTGCCAGCAGCGCATACCGCGGCACTGAAGCTTTCTTT
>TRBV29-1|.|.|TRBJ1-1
CSVEGLGNTEAFF
TGCAGCGTTGAAGGCCTCGGGAACACTGAAGCTTTCTTT
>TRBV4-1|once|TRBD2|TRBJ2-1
CASAPWDYPKDEQFF
TGCGCCAGCGCCCCTTGGGACTACCCTAAGGATGAGCAGTTCTTC
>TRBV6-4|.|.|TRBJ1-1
CASSVDMNTEAFF
TGTGCCAGCAGCGTGGACATGAACACTGAAGCTTTCTTT
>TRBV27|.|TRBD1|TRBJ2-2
CASSPTTGTGDRAGELFF
TGTGCCAGCTCACCGACGACCGGGACAGGGGATAGGGCCGGGGAGCTGTTTTTT
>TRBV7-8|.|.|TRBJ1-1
CASRSLQGTEAFF
TGTGCCAGCAGGTCCCTTCAGGGGACTGAAGCTTTCTTT
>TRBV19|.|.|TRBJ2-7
CASSNPPSSYEQYF
TGTGCCAGTAGTAACCCGCCGAGCTCCTACGAGCAGTACTTC
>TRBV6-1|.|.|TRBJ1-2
CASTPASHYGYTF
TGTGCCAGCACCCCCGCTAGCCACTATGGCTACACCTTC
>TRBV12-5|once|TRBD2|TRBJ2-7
CASGLPADSGRAYYEQYF
TGTGCTAGTGGTTTACCCGCTGATAGCGGGAGGGCCTACTACGAGCAGTACTTC
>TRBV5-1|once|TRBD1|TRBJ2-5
CASSLRPPGQNRQETQYF
TGCGCCAGCAGCCTCCGCCCCCCGGGACAGAACCGCCAAGAGACCCAGTACTTC
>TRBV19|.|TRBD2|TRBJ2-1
CASSITSGSTEQFF
TGTGCCAGTAGTATAACTAGCGGGAGTACTGAGCAGTTCTTC